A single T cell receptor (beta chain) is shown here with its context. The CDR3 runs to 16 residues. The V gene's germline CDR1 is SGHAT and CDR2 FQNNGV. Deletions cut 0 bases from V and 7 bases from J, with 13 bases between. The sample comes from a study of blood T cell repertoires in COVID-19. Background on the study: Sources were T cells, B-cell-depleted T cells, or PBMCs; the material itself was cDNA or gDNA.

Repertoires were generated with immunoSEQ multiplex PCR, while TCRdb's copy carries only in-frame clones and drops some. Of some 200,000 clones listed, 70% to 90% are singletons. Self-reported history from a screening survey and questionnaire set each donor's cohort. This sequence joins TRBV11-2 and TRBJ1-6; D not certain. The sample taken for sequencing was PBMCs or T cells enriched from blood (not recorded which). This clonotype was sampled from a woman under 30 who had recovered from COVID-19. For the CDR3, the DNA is TGTGCCAGCAGCTTAGATTACGGGGAGACCAATTCACCCCTCCACTTT. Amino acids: CASSLDYGETNSPLHF.